Detailed here is one TCR beta chain. Trimming pared 3 bases from V and 2 bases from J, leaving 20 bases between. Per the germline V gene, CDR1 is KGHSH and CDR2 is LQKENI. The CDR3 extends over 17 amino acids. The record originates from a study of blood T cell repertoires in COVID-19. Original analysis: Reference gene primers were amplified, and this amplification served to estimate nucleated cell counts. Profiled with immunoSEQ multiplex PCR; TCRdb holds only in-frame clones, not every one. The V and J calls and clone size are taken from that table; D and trimming were inferred from the DNA. The profile shows 120,000 or so clones, over 60% of them singletons.

The specimen was peripheral blood. The rearrangement joins TRBV18 to TRBJ2-7; weak D call: TRBD1 (7 bases). This receptor was taken from a man in his forties or fifties with active or convalescent COVID-19. DNA for the CDR3: TGTGCCAGCTCACCTGCGGGACAGATAAATTCAGCCTACGAGCAGTACTTC. It yields the protein CASSPAGQINSAYEQYF.